The rows below give T cell receptor beta chains drawn from one sample of a study of blood T cells in healthy people across ages. TCRdb recomputed calls from the 5' RACE reads with MiXCR, one row per CDR3 protein. The sample contains 750,000 to 1,000,000 distinct CDR3 sequences, roughly 29% of which appear only once. Separately, the same data were catalogued under a study of T cells of mothers and their children.

The sequencing input was blood. The receptors stem from a woman aged 40 to 55 in good health. CDR3s include the opening cysteine and the closing phenylalanine or tryptophan. The D gene is left open where the match is weak. Only some rows state a clone size, as once, few, many or a class for expanded clones.

j_gene: TRBJ2-5; v_gene: TRBV13; abundance: few; d_gene: .; CDR3nt: TGTGCCAGCAGCTTAGAAGCGCCAGGGACGTACCAAGAGACCCAGTACTTC; CDR3aa: CASSLEAPGTYQETQYF
j_gene: TRBJ2-7; v_gene: TRBV4-1; abundance: few; d_gene: .; CDR3nt: TGCGCCAGCACCCAAGTGGAGGGGGACGAGCAGTACTTC; CDR3aa: CASTQVEGDEQYF
j_gene: TRBJ1-2; v_gene: TRBV12-3/TRBV12-4; abundance: .; d_gene: .; CDR3nt: TGTGCCAGCAGTTTTAATCTCCAGGGACGAGGGGCTAACTATGGCTACACCTTC; CDR3aa: CASSFNLQGRGANYGYTF
j_gene: TRBJ1-3; v_gene: TRBV20-1; abundance: few; d_gene: .; CDR3nt: TGCAGTGCCCCCAATCGGGATTCTGGAAACACCATATATTTT; CDR3aa: CSAPNRDSGNTIYF
j_gene: TRBJ1-2; v_gene: TRBV28; abundance: many; d_gene: .; CDR3nt: TGTGCCAGCAGGGAGACGGTCGGAGGCTACACCTTC; CDR3aa: CASRETVGGYTF
j_gene: TRBJ2-7; v_gene: TRBV29-1; abundance: few; d_gene: TRBD1; CDR3nt: TGCAGCGTTGAGGCCCAGGGGGACGAGCAGTACTTC; CDR3aa: CSVEAQGDEQYF
j_gene: TRBJ2-7; v_gene: TRBV4-2; abundance: .; d_gene: TRBD1; CDR3nt: TGTGCCAGCAGCCAAGCGTGGGACAGGGGCTACGAGCAGTACTTC; CDR3aa: CASSQAWDRGYEQYF
j_gene: TRBJ2-3; v_gene: TRBV4-2; abundance: .; d_gene: TRBD2; CDR3nt: TGTGCCAGCAGCCAAGAGGCCCTACTGGGGTTAGCGGGGGGCACAGATACGCAGTATTTT; CDR3aa: CASSQEALLGLAGGTDTQYF
j_gene: TRBJ2-6; v_gene: TRBV5-1; abundance: many; d_gene: .; CDR3nt: TGCGCCAGCAGCTTGGCCACGGGGGCTGGGGCCAACGTCCTGACTTTC; CDR3aa: CASSLATGAGANVLTF
j_gene: TRBJ1-1; v_gene: TRBV27; abundance: many; d_gene: .; CDR3nt: TGTGCCAGCAGTTTTTATAGGACCGCGAACACTGAAGCTTTCTTT; CDR3aa: CASSFYRTANTEAFF
j_gene: TRBJ1-1; v_gene: TRBV20-1; abundance: many; d_gene: TRBD1; CDR3nt: TGCAGTGCTGTCGACAGGGTCAACACTGAAGCTTTCTTT; CDR3aa: CSAVDRVNTEAFF
j_gene: TRBJ2-3; v_gene: TRBV5-6; abundance: .; d_gene: .; CDR3nt: TGTGCCAGCAGCTTGACGGAGGGGGCAGATACGCAGTATTTT; CDR3aa: CASSLTEGADTQYF
j_gene: TRBJ1-2; v_gene: TRBV5-1; abundance: .; d_gene: .; CDR3nt: TGCGCCAGCAGCACCGGACAGACCAGGGCCTATGGCTACACCTTC; CDR3aa: CASSTGQTRAYGYTF
j_gene: TRBJ2-5; v_gene: TRBV15; abundance: few; d_gene: TRBD2; CDR3nt: TGTGCCACCAGCACAATGCTAGCGGGGGCAAACCAAGAGACCCAGTACTTC; CDR3aa: CATSTMLAGANQETQYF
j_gene: TRBJ1-4; v_gene: TRBV7-9; abundance: .; d_gene: .; CDR3nt: TGTGCCAGCAGCTCCCGGACGGACGCGGATGAAAAACTGTTTTTT; CDR3aa: CASSSRTDADEKLFF
j_gene: TRBJ2-4; v_gene: TRBV27; abundance: many; d_gene: .; CDR3nt: TGTGCCAGCAGTTTATCGTCCAGGGCCAGGGGAACCAAAAACATTCAGTACTTC; CDR3aa: CASSLSSRARGTKNIQYF
j_gene: TRBJ1-2; v_gene: TRBV28; abundance: many; d_gene: TRBD1; CDR3nt: TGTGCCAGCAGATCTCGGGGACAGGGGGCGACTAACTATGGCTACACCTTC; CDR3aa: CASRSRGQGATNYGYTF
j_gene: TRBJ1-5; v_gene: TRBV29-1; abundance: few; d_gene: TRBD1; CDR3nt: TGCAGCGTGTCCGGGACAGGGGGGGCTGGCAATCAGCCCCAGCATTTT; CDR3aa: CSVSGTGGAGNQPQHF
j_gene: TRBJ2-7; v_gene: TRBV5-4; abundance: once; d_gene: .; CDR3nt: TGTGCCAGCAGCTTGGCCGTGGGGAAGAGCTCCTACGAGCAGTACTTC; CDR3aa: CASSLAVGKSSYEQYF
j_gene: TRBJ2-7; v_gene: TRBV20-1; abundance: many; d_gene: .; CDR3nt: TGCAGTGCTAAGGGCCTAAGCTCCTACGAGCAGTACTTC; CDR3aa: CSAKGLSSYEQYF
j_gene: TRBJ2-3; v_gene: TRBV12-3/TRBV12-4; abundance: .; d_gene: .; CDR3nt: TGTGCCAGCAGTTTACTCTCGTCCCGCACAGATACGCAGTATTTT; CDR3aa: CASSLLSSRTDTQYF
j_gene: TRBJ2-2; v_gene: TRBV5-6; abundance: few; d_gene: TRBD1; CDR3nt: TGTGCCAGCAGCTTGGACCACAGGGGGAACACCGGGGAGCTGTTTTTT; CDR3aa: CASSLDHRGNTGELFF
j_gene: TRBJ1-5; v_gene: TRBV7-9; abundance: .; d_gene: TRBD1; CDR3nt: TGTGCCAGCAGCTTAGAACAGGGGGGCAATCAGCCCCAGCATTTT; CDR3aa: CASSLEQGGNQPQHF
j_gene: TRBJ2-3; v_gene: TRBV9; abundance: .; d_gene: .; CDR3nt: TGTGCCAGCAGCGTAGCGACTTCTAGCACAGATACGCAGTATTTT; CDR3aa: CASSVATSSTDTQYF
j_gene: TRBJ2-5; v_gene: TRBV5-1; abundance: few; d_gene: TRBD1; CDR3nt: TGCGCCAGCAGCATAGGGACAGACGTCCAAGAGACCCAGTACTTC; CDR3aa: CASSIGTDVQETQYF
j_gene: TRBJ2-7; v_gene: TRBV5-1; abundance: .; d_gene: .; CDR3nt: TGCACCAGCAGCCAGAGTACGTACGAGCAGTACTTC; CDR3aa: CTSSQSTYEQYF
j_gene: TRBJ2-3; v_gene: TRBV12-3/TRBV12-4; abundance: .; d_gene: TRBD1; CDR3nt: TGTGCCAGCAGCCCATTGTCGGGACAGGGCAACACAGATACGCAGTATTTT; CDR3aa: CASSPLSGQGNTDTQYF
j_gene: TRBJ2-5; v_gene: TRBV29-1; abundance: .; d_gene: TRBD2; CDR3nt: TGCAGCGCCCGGGGGGGGGAGAGGACCCAGTACTTC; CDR3aa: CSARGGERTQYF
j_gene: TRBJ2-5; v_gene: TRBV7-8; abundance: few; d_gene: .; CDR3nt: TGTGCCAGCACCGCCGGACGGCCACAAGAGACCCAGTACTTC; CDR3aa: CASTAGRPQETQYF
j_gene: TRBJ2-3; v_gene: TRBV6-2/TRBV6-3; abundance: many; d_gene: .; CDR3nt: TGTGCCAGCAGTTATACCGGACAGTTCACAGATACGCAGTATTTT; CDR3aa: CASSYTGQFTDTQYF
j_gene: TRBJ1-5; v_gene: TRBV28; abundance: .; d_gene: .; CDR3nt: TGTGCAAGCAACGACCCTCGGGAAAGGGATCAGCCCCAGCATTTT; CDR3aa: CASNDPRERDQPQHF
j_gene: TRBJ2-1; v_gene: TRBV27; abundance: few; d_gene: TRBD2; CDR3nt: TGTGCCAGCAGACTGGGGGGGGATGCCTACAATGAGCAGTTCTTC; CDR3aa: CASRLGGDAYNEQFF
j_gene: TRBJ2-6; v_gene: TRBV6-1; abundance: many; d_gene: .; CDR3nt: TGTGCCAGCAAAGACCGTTTGGGGGCGGAAGGGGCCAACGTCCTGACTTTC; CDR3aa: CASKDRLGAEGANVLTF
j_gene: TRBJ2-5; v_gene: TRBV7-2; abundance: many; d_gene: .; CDR3nt: TGTGCCAGCAGCTTCTTGGGTCCCGGGGAGACCCAGTACTTC; CDR3aa: CASSFLGPGETQYF
j_gene: TRBJ1-2; v_gene: TRBV20-1; abundance: few; d_gene: TRBD1; CDR3nt: TGCAGTGCTAGTGTGGGCAGGGGGCACGGCTACACCTTC; CDR3aa: CSASVGRGHGYTF
j_gene: TRBJ2-5; v_gene: TRBV3-1; abundance: .; d_gene: .; CDR3nt: TGTGCCAGCAGCCAATTCTCCAGCTACCAAGAGACCCAGTACTTC; CDR3aa: CASSQFSSYQETQYF
j_gene: TRBJ2-7; v_gene: TRBV7-2; abundance: many; d_gene: .; CDR3nt: TGTGCCAGCAGCTTAGCCGCAGGGATATCCTACGAAGAGCAGTACTTC; CDR3aa: CASSLAAGISYEEQYF
j_gene: TRBJ2-3; v_gene: TRBV4-1; abundance: .; d_gene: TRBD1; CDR3nt: TGCGCCAGCAGCCAAGGACAGGGAACTATAGTGGAAAAACTGTATTTT; CDR3aa: CASSQGQGTIVEKLYF
j_gene: TRBJ2-3; v_gene: TRBV7-3; abundance: .; d_gene: TRBD1; CDR3nt: TGTGCCAGCAGCCCAGGGACAGGGAGGATGGATACGCAGTATTTT; CDR3aa: CASSPGTGRMDTQYF